One T cell receptor (beta chain) is described in this entry. Its antigen is still unknown. The record originates from a study of cytomegalovirus exposure and HLA in healthy donors. Study-level background: In terms of ancestry, the Caucasian-associated cluster contained roughly 81% of the roughly 400 genotyped donors. Study conclusions and caveats: TRBV6-2, TRBV6-3 and some other V segments were excluded as indistinguishable. Several of the most significant clusters were apparently associated with common viral pathogens in a later analysis. Later analysis identified 15,000 to 20,000 TCR beta sequences associated with HLA alleles, using a false discovery rate threshold of 0.05.

This CDR3 is 15 amino acids long. From germline, CDR1 is MGHRA and CDR2 YSYEKL. V gave up 5 bases and J gave up 4 bases, with 12 bases separating them. With 60 Vbeta and 13 Jbeta primers, the PCR was carried out. TCRdb's copy holds only in-frame clones and misses some; the assay was immunoSEQ multiplex PCR. The data contain approximately 210,000 clones, about three quarters of them singletons. The specimen sequenced was PBMCs. This clonotype was obtained from a woman in her thirties in good health and CMV-seropositive. The V and J genes are TRBV4-1 and TRBJ2-6; possible D gene TRBD1, 6 bases. As DNA, the CDR3 is TGCGCCAGCAGCATAACAGGGTTGGGGGCCAACGTCCTGACTTTC. Translating gives CASSITGLGANVLTF.